The T cell receptor (beta chain) described here comes from a study of T cell repertoires in cytomegalovirus infection. Study observations and caveats: CMV carriers having the relevant HLA were flagged by cumulative public TCR beta family frequency.

The V gene's germline CDR1 is MNHEY and CDR2 SVGAGI. Unmatched junction bases numbered 0, after V lost 2 bases and J lost 4 bases. The CDR3 covers 14 residues. This clonotype was detected ten times or more. What it binds is unknown. TCRdb used MiXCR to reprocess the reads, holding one entry per CDR3 protein. Of about 600,000 distinct CDR3 sequences detected, roughly 26% appear once; the ten largest clones hold approximately 8.2%. The clonotype originates from a human donor in good health (CMV status not recorded). Some clones in this sample may be carry-over from other donors' samples. V usage is TRBV6-5 and J usage is TRBJ2-1, with TRBD1 matching 9 bases. Material for sequencing was CD8+ T cells from PBMCs. The CDR3 sequence is CASSYGQGYNEQFF. In DNA form, the CDR3 reads TGTGCCAGCAGTTACGGACAGGGGTACAATGAGCAGTTCTTC.